This T cell receptor (beta chain) was captured in a study of identical twins. General study points: Sequences that were out-of-frame, alpha and twin-shared displayed an excess of low generation probability. Models underpredicted monozygotic twin sharing of out-of-frame TCR alpha.

Unique molecular identifiers were present on the cDNA, which also gained a universal primer site by template switching. TCRdb redid the calling of the 5' RACE reads with MiXCR, one entry per CDR3 protein. This sample has some 210,000 distinct CDR3 sequences; 15% to 20% occur once, and the top ten carry over 35%. Comment on this clonotype: Its antigen is not known.

V was shortened by 1 base and J by 0 bases, with 7 bases between the two germline ends. This CDR3 contains 15 residues. CDR1 is SNHLY, CDR2 FYNNEI, per germline. The same sample was also used in a study of T cells expressing NK-cell markers. As reported in that work: Seven of the eight sequenced donors were classified as HCMV-seropositive, and one was classified as seronegative.

The TCR originated in a woman between 18 and 29 years old in good health. The chain employs TRBV2 and TRBJ2-1; no firm D call. The sample consisted of CD8+ T cells sorted from blood. Here the CDR3 DNA reads TGTGCCAGCAGTGAAGGTGCGACCTCCTACAATGAGCAGTTCTTC. It is translated as CASSEGATSYNEQFF.